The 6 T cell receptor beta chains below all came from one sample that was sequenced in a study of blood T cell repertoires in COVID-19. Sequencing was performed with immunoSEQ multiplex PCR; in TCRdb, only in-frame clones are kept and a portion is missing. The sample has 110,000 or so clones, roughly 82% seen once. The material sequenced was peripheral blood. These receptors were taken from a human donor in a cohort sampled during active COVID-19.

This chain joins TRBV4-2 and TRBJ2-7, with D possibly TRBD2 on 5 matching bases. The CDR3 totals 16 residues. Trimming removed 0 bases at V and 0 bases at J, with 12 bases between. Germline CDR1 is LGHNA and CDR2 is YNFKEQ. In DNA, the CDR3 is TGTGCCAGCAGCCAAGATTGGCCGGGGTCCTCCTACGAGCAGTACTTC. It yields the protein CASSQDWPGSSYEQYF.

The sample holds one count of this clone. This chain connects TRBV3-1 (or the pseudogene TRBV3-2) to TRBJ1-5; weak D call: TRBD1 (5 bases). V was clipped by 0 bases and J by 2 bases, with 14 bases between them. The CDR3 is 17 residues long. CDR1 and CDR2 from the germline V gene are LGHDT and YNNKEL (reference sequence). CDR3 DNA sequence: TGTGCCAGCAGCCAAGATATGATAGGGGCTCGCAATCAGCCCCAGCATTTT. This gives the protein CASSQDMIGARNQPQHF.

The CDR3 sequence: CASSLGQGLQETQYF. The CDR3 nucleotides read TGTGCCAGCAGCCTGGGACAGGGGCTCCAAGAGACCCAGTACTTC. The genes are TRBV7-9 and TRBJ2-5, with 10 bases lining up with TRBD1. J gave up 1 base and V 5 bases, and 4 bases lay outside the gene matches. From germline, CDR1 is SEHNR and CDR2 FQNEAQ (reference sequence). The CDR3 loop spans 15 amino acids. Based on the CDR3 plus reference TRBV7-9 and TRBJ2-5, the full variable domain is DTGVSQNPRHKITKRGQNVTFRCDPISEHNRLYWYRQTLGQGPEFLTYFQNEAQLEKSRLLSDRFSAERPKGSFSTLEIQRTEQGDSAMYLCASSLGQGLQETQYFGPGTRLLVL.

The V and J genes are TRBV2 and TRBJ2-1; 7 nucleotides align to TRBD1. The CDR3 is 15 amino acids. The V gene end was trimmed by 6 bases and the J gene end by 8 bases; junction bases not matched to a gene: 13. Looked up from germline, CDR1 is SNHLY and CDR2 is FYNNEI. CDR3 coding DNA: TGTGCCAGCAGCATGACAGGGCCCCGTGGCGATGAGCAGTTCTTC. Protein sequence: CASSMTGPRGDEQFF.

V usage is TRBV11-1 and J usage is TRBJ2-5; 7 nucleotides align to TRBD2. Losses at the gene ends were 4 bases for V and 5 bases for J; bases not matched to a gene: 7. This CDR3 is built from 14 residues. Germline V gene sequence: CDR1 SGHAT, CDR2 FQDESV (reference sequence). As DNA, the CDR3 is TGTGCCAGCAGCTACTACGGGGGGACGGAGACCCAGTACTTC. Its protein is CASSYYGGTETQYF. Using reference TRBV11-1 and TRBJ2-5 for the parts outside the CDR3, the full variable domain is EAEVAQSPRYKITEKSQAVAFWCDPISGHATLYWYRQILGQGPELLVQFQDESVVDDSQLPKDRFSAERLKGVDSTLKIQPAELGDSAMYLCASSYYGGTETQYFGPGTRLLVL.

CDR3 sequence (DNA): TGTGCCAGCAGCTTAGGTTACAGGGGTACCTACAATGAGCAGTTCTTC. As protein: CASSLGYRGTYNEQFF. This sequence joins TRBV7-8 and TRBJ2-1, with 7 bases identical to TRBD1. The trim removed 1 base at V and 2 bases at J, leaving 5 bases unmatched. The germline V gene encodes CDR1 SGHVS and CDR2 FQNEAQ. The CDR3 covers 16 residues.